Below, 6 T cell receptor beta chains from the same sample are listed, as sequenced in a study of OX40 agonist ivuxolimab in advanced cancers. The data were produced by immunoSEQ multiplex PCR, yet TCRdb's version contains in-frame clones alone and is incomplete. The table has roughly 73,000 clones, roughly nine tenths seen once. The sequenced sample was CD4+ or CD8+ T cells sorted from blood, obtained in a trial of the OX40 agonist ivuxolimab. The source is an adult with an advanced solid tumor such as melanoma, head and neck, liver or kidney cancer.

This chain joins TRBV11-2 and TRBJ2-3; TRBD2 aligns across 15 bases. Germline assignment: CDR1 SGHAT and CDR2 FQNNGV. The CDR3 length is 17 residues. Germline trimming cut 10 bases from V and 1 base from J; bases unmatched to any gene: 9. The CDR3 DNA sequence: TGTGCCACCACGGGACTAGCGGGAGGATTCCGCACAGATACGCAGTATTTT. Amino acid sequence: CATTGLAGGFRTDTQYF.

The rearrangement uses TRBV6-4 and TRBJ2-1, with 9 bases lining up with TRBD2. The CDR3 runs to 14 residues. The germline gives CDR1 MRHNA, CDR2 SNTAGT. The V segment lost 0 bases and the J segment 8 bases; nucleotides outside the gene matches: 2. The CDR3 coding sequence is TGTGCCAGCAGTGACTCGCGGGGGGGCCATGAGCAGTTCTTC. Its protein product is CASSDSRGGHEQFF.

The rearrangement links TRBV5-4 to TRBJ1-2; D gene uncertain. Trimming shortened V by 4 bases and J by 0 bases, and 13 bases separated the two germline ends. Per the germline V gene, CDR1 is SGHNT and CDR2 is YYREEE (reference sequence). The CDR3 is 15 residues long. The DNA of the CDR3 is TGTGCCAGCAGCCCGGGCGGCAGGCCTAACTATGGCTACACCTTC. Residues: CASSPGGRPNYGYTF.

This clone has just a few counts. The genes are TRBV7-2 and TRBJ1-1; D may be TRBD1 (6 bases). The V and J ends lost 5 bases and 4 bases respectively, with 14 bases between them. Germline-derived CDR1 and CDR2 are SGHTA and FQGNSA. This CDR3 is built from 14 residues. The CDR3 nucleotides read TGTGCCAGCAGCACACAGGGAGGGAGCACTGAAGCTTTCTTT. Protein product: CASSTQGGSTEAFF.

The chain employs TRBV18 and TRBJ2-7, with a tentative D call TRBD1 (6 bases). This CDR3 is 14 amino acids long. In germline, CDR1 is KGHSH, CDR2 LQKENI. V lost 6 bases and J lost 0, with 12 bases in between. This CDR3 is CASSGTRSSYEQYF. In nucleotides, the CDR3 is TGTGCCAGCTCGGGGACACGAAGCTCCTACGAGCAGTACTTC.

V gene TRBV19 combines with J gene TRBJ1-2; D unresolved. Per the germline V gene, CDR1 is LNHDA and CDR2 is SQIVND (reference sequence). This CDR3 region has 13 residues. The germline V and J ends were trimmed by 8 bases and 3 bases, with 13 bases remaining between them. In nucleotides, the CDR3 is TGTGCCAGTTCCCCGCGAACCCACTATGGCTACACCTTC. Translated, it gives CASSPRTHYGYTF. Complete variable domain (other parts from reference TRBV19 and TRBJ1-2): DGGITQSPKYLFRKEGQNVTLSCEQNLNHDAMYWYRQDPGQGLRLIYYSQIVNDFQKGDIAEGYSVSREKKESFPLTVTSAQKNPTAFYLCASSPRTHYGYTFGSGTRLTVV.